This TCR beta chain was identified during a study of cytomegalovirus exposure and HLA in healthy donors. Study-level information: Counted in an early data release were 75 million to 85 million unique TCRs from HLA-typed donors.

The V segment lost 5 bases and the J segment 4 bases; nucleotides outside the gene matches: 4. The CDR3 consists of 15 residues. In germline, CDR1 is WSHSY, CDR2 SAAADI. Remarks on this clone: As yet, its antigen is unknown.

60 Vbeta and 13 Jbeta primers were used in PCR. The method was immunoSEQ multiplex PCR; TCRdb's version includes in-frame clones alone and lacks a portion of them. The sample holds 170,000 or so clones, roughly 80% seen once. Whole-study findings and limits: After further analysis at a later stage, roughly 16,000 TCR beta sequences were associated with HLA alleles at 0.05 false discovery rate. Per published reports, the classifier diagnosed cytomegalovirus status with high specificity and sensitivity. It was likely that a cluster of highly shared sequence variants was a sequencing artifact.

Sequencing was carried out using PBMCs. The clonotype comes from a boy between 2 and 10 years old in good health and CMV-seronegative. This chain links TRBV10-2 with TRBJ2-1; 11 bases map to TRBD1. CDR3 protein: CASSNGDRGYNEQFF. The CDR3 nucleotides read TGCGCCAGCAGTAACGGGGACAGGGGGTACAATGAGCAGTTCTTC.